Listed below are T cell receptor beta chains from one sample, sequenced in a study of blood T cells in healthy people across ages. TCRdb ran MiXCR on the 5' RACE reads and lists one entry per CDR3 protein. In the table there are approximately 350,000 distinct CDR3 sequences, about half of which are singletons. Source material: blood. The receptors were sampled from a man in his sixties in good health. The CDR3 runs from the conserved cysteine through the conserved F or W. Each record gives: clone size, J gene, V gene, D gene, CDR3 DNA, CDR3 protein. The D gene is left open where the match is weak. A row's size may be missing; if present it is once, few, many or a size class.

NA	TRBJ2-1	TRBV30	TRBD2	TGTGCCTGGATATATGGCGGGGGGGCCCCGAATGAGCAGTTCTTC	CAWIYGGGAPNEQFF
few	TRBJ1-4	TRBV6-1	NA	TGTGCCAGCAGTGAAGTGAGCGGTAATGAAAAACTGTTTTTT	CASSEVSGNEKLFF
NA	TRBJ2-7	TRBV7-6	NA	TGTGCCAGCAGCTTAGGGGCGACTAGGGGCGAGCAGTACTTC	CASSLGATRGEQYF
NA	TRBJ2-1	TRBV28	NA	TGTGCCAGCAGGGCCTACTTGTTGGATGAGCAGTTCTTC	CASRAYLLDEQFF
few	TRBJ2-3	TRBV7-2	NA	TGTGCCAGCAGCTTAGCGGAGATCACAGATACGCAGTATTTT	CASSLAEITDTQYF
NA	TRBJ2-4	TRBV4-2	NA	TGTGCCAGCAGCCAAGATCAAGCGGGAAACATTCAGTACTTC	CASSQDQAGNIQYF
NA	TRBJ2-3	TRBV7-2	NA	TGTGCCAGCAGCCGGGTTTCGGGCCCGCAGTATTTT	CASSRVSGPQYF
NA	TRBJ2-3	TRBV15	TRBD2	TGTGCCATCAAGGGACTAGCGGGATCCAGCACAGATACGCAGTATTTT	CAIKGLAGSSTDTQYF
NA	TRBJ2-3	TRBV30	NA	TGTGCCTGGAGTGCGAGGTCAGGCACAGATACGCAGTATTTT	CAWSARSGTDTQYF
NA	TRBJ1-2	TRBV10-3	NA	TGTGCCATCAGTGACGGGACCTATGGCTACACCTTC	CAISDGTYGYTF
few	TRBJ2-7	TRBV6-5	TRBD1	TGTGCCAGCAGTTACTCCGCTGACAGGGGGGAGCAGTACTTC	CASSYSADRGEQYF
NA	TRBJ2-4	TRBV20-1	TRBD1	TGCAGTGCTGCTAAACAGGGGGGTGAGCAGTACTTC	CSAAKQGGEQYF
NA	TRBJ2-3	TRBV6-2/TRBV6-3	NA	TGTGCCAGCAGTTATGGGTGCAGCACAGATACGCAGTATTTT	CASSYGCSTDTQYF
few	TRBJ2-5	TRBV29-1	NA	TGCAGCGCACTGCGACTTCTAGCGAGGGAAGAGACCCAGTACTTC	CSALRLLAREETQYF
NA	TRBJ2-3	TRBV4-2	NA	TGTGCCAGCAGCCAAGATGCGGGGACTTCATCCTTCACAGATACGCAGTATTTT	CASSQDAGTSSFTDTQYF
NA	TRBJ2-7	TRBV6-1	TRBD1	TGTGCCAGCAGATCCGGACAGGGTAGCTCCTACGAGCAGTACTTC	CASRSGQGSSYEQYF
NA	TRBJ2-7	TRBV6-2/TRBV6-3	NA	TGTGCCAGCAGTTACACCTCTACAGGGAACCCCTACGAGCAGTACTTC	CASSYTSTGNPYEQYF
NA	TRBJ2-3	TRBV10-3	NA	TGTGCCATCAGTGAACCCCGTCGTTCAGATACGCAGTATTTT	CAISEPRRSDTQYF
many	TRBJ1-1	TRBV25-1	TRBD1	TGTGCCAGCAGCGCAGGGGGGAACACTGAAGCTTTCTTT	CASSAGGNTEAFF
NA	TRBJ2-7	TRBV7-9	TRBD2	TGTGCCAGCAGCTTAGTGACTAGCGGGAACTCCTACGAGCAGTACTTC	CASSLVTSGNSYEQYF
NA	TRBJ1-2	TRBV29-1	NA	TGCAGCGTTGAGCACGGAAACTATGGCTACACCTTC	CSVEHGNYGYTF
NA	TRBJ1-2	TRBV20-1	TRBD1	TGCAGTGCTAGATCGACAGGGGATGGCTACACCTTC	CSARSTGDGYTF
NA	TRBJ1-6	TRBV6-5	NA	TGTGCCAGTCGGGACCGAACTTATTCACCCCTCCACTTT	CASRDRTYSPLHF
NA	TRBJ2-2	TRBV7-8	NA	TGTGCCAGCACCCGAGGGGGAAACACCGGGGAGCTGTTTTTT	CASTRGGNTGELFF